The 5 T cell receptor beta chains in this list originate from one sample, sequenced in a study of blood T cell repertoires in COVID-19 (dated by TCRdb to 2018 to 2021). Libraries were built with the immunoSEQ multiplex PCR assay. TCRdb obtained this table from immuneACCESS and retained in-frame rearrangements with V and J assigned. These tables miss some clones; where compared with another copy, unresolved V genes account for less than half of the shortfall, and the remainder is unexplained. This sample lists about 36,000 clones; around nine tenths were detected once. Under 5% of the sample comes from the top ten. The specimen was peripheral blood. Source of these receptors: a human donor in a cohort sampled during active COVID-19.

The V and J genes are TRBV5-1 and TRBJ2-7, with 8 bases lining up with TRBD1. The CDR3 sequence is 16 residues long. J was trimmed by 3 bases and V by 0 bases; bases with no gene match: 8. Looked up from germline, CDR1 is SGHRS and CDR2 is YFSETQ. The CDR3 nucleotides read TGCGCCAGCAGCTTGGACGGACAGGGATCAAACTACGAGCAGTACTTC. This codes for CASSLDGQGSNYEQYF.

This clone was detected a few times. This rearrangement joins TRBV28 to TRBJ2-7, with 10 bases aligning to TRBD2. The CDR3 extends over 16 amino acids. Germline V gives CDR1 MDHEN, CDR2 SYDVKM. The ends lost 3 bases at V and 7 bases at J; junction bases unmatched: 12. CDR3 region: CASSLDGSGRAGEQYF. The DNA for the CDR3 is TGTGCCAGCAGTTTGGACGGGAGCGGGAGGGCAGGGGAGCAGTACTTC. The full variable domain, its missing parts supplied by reference TRBV28 and TRBJ2-7, is DVKVTQSSRYLVKRTGEKVFLECVQDMDHENMFWYRQDPGLGLRLIYFSYDVKMKEKGDIPEGYSVSREKKERFSLILESASTNQTSMYLCASSLDGSGRAGEQYFGPGTRLTVT.

CDR3 coding DNA: TGTGCCATCTCAGATAGCAATCAGCCCCAGCATTTT. It yields the protein CAISDSNQPQHF. The chain is built from TRBV10-3 and TRBJ1-5; D is ambiguous. Germline V CDR1 and CDR2: ENHRY, SYGVKD. V was trimmed by 8 bases and J by 0 bases, leaving 5 bases between them. There are 12 residues in the CDR3.

The V and J genes are TRBV28 and TRBJ1-2; D is possibly TRBD1 (6 bases). The CDR3 totals 14 residues. Germline V gene lookup returns CDR1 MDHEN and CDR2 SYDVKM. Trimming removed 5 bases at V and 4 bases at J, with 14 bases between. The CDR3 here is CASSTTGFSYGYTF. The CDR3 DNA reads as TGTGCCAGCAGTACTACAGGGTTCAGCTATGGCTACACCTTC.

This chain links TRBV27 with TRBJ2-1, with D tentatively TRBD1 (5 bases). Trimming took 7 bases from V and 4 from J, leaving 8 bases between them. This CDR3 is built from 12 residues. Germline assignment: CDR1 MNHEY and CDR2 SMNVEV (reference sequence). The CDR3: CASKGQYNEQFF. CDR3 DNA: TGTGCCAGCAAGGGGCAGTACAATGAGCAGTTCTTC.